The 8 T cell receptor beta chains below all came from one sample that was sequenced in a study of cytomegalovirus exposure and HLA in healthy donors. Vbeta (60) and Jbeta (13) primers were used in the PCR. Method: immunoSEQ multiplex PCR; TCRdb's copy keeps in-frame clones and lacks some. The sample lists fewer than 200,000 clones; around four fifths were seen once. The specimen sequenced was PBMCs. The receptors shown here come from a man aged 35-49 years in good health and CMV-seropositive.

This chain connects TRBV27 to TRBJ2-1; TRBD1 is a possible D gene (5 bases). This CDR3 has 12 amino acids. V lost 2 bases and J lost 8, with 7 bases in between. CDR1 and CDR2 (germline): MNHEY, SMNVEV (reference sequence). CDR3 sequence: CASSLRGHEQFF. As DNA, the CDR3 is TGTGCCAGCAGTTTAAGGGGTCATGAGCAGTTCTTC.

The rearrangement uses TRBV5-1 and TRBJ2-6; D is possibly TRBD1 (5 bases). The CDR3 is 16 residues long. Trimming took 2 bases from V and 0 from J, leaving 9 bases between them. Germline V gene data show CDR1 as SGHRS and CDR2 as YFSETQ. The CDR3 spells CASSFAGFSGANVLTF. As DNA, the CDR3 is TGCGCCAGCAGCTTCGCAGGGTTCTCTGGGGCCAACGTCCTGACTTTC.

The rearrangement joins TRBV6-5 to TRBJ2-7, with 12 bases lining up with TRBD2. The V gene's germline CDR1 is MNHEY and CDR2 SVGAGI. V lost 6 bases, J lost 5 bases, and 5 bases stayed unmatched. The CDR3 contains 14 residues. CDR3 sequence (DNA): TGTGCCAGCAGCCTAGCGGGAGGGCCTAACGAGCAGTACTTC. This gives the protein CASSLAGGPNEQYF.

J is TRBJ2-1 and V is TRBV29-1; D is perhaps TRBD2 (6 bases). The CDR3 is 14 residues long. Per germline, CDR1 SQVTM and CDR2 ANQGSEA. V lost 7 bases to trimming and J lost 6 bases, with 19 bases between them. Here the CDR3 reads CSAGTPGSSNEQFF. The CDR3 nucleotides read TGCAGCGCAGGGACTCCTGGGAGCTCCAATGAGCAGTTCTTC.

This chain joins TRBV6-4 and TRBJ2-1, with 8 bases identical to TRBD2. From germline, CDR1 is MRHNA and CDR2 SNTAGT. The ends lost 6 bases at V and 6 bases at J; junction bases unmatched: 10. This CDR3 comprises 15 residues. CDR3 sequence reads: CASSAGLAGVNEQFF. CDR3 bases: TGTGCCAGCAGCGCTGGACTAGCCGGTGTCAATGAGCAGTTCTTC.

This clone has more than one count but fewer than ten. This sequence joins TRBV7-7 and TRBJ2-5; 10 bases line up with TRBD2. The DNA end favors TRBJ2-7, so the J call may be wrong. Germline CDR1 reads SSHAT; CDR2 reads FNYEAQ (reference sequence). The CDR3 runs 15 residues. The chain's CDR3 is CASSPRLAGPYEQYF. Written as DNA, the CDR3 is TGTGCCAGCAGCCCCAGACTAGCGGGCCCCTACGAGCAGTACTTC.

The V call is TRBV28, the J call TRBJ1-4; 9 positions agree with TRBD1. The ends lost 4 bases at V and 6 bases at J; junction bases unmatched: 6. Germline assignment: CDR1 MDHEN and CDR2 SYDVKM. This CDR3 has 15 residues. In DNA, the CDR3 is TGTGCCAGCAGTTCCGCCGGGACAGGGTATGAAAAACTGTTTTTT. Protein: CASSSAGTGYEKLFF. Supplemented by reference TRBV28 and TRBJ1-4, the full variable domain reads DVKVTQSSRYLVKRTGEKVFLECVQDMDHENMFWYRQDPGLGLRLIYFSYDVKMKEKGDIPEGYSVSREKKERFSLILESASTNQTSMYLCASSSAGTGYEKLFFGSGTQLSVL.

V gene TRBV5-1 combines with J gene TRBJ1-6, with 7 nucleotides matching TRBD1. Per germline, CDR1 SGHRS and CDR2 YFSETQ. CDR3 length equals 16 residues. V lost 3 bases and J lost 0; bases outside the gene matches: 3. In DNA form, the CDR3 reads TGCGCCAGCAGCTCGACAGGGAGCTCCTATAATTCACCCCTCCACTTT. This sequence encodes CASSSTGSSYNSPLHF.